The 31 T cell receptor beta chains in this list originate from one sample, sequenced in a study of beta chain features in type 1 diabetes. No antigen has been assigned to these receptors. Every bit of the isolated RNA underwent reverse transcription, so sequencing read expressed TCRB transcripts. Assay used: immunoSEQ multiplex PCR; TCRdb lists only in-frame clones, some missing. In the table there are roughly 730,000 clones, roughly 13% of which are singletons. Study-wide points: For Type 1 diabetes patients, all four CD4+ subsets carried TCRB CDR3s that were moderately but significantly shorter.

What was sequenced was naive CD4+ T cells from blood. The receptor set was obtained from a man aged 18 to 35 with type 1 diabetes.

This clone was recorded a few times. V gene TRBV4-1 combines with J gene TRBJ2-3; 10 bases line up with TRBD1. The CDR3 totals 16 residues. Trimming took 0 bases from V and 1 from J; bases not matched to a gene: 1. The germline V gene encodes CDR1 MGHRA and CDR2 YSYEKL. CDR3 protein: CASSQEGTGGTDTQYF. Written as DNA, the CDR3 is TGCGCCAGCAGCCAAGAAGGGACAGGGGGCACAGATACGCAGTATTTT.

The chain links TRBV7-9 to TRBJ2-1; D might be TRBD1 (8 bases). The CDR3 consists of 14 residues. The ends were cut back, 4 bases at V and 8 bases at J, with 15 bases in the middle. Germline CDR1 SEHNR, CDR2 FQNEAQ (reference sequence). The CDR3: CASSSPTGGDEQFF. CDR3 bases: TGTGCCAGCAGCTCCCCCACAGGGGGGGATGAGCAGTTCTTC.

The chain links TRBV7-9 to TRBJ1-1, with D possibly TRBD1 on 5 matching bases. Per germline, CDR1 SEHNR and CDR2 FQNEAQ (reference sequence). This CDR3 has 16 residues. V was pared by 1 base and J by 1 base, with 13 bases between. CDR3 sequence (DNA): TGTGCCAGCAGCTTAGATCTGACAGAAAAGAACACTGAAGCTTTCTTT. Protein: CASSLDLTEKNTEAFF.

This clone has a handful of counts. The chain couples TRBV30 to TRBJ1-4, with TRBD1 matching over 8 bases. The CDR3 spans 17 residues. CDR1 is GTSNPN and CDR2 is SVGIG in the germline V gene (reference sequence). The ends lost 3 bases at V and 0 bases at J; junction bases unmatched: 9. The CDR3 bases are TGTGCCTGGAGCCTCGGGGGGACAGGACCAACTAATGAAAAACTGTTTTTT. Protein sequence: CAWSLGGTGPTNEKLFF.

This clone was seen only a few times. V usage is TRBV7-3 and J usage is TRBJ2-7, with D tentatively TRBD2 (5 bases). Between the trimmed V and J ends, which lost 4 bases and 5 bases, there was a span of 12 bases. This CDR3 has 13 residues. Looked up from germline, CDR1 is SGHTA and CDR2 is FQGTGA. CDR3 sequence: CASSSTGSNEQYF. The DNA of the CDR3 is TGTGCCAGCAGCTCGACGGGGTCGAACGAGCAGTACTTC.

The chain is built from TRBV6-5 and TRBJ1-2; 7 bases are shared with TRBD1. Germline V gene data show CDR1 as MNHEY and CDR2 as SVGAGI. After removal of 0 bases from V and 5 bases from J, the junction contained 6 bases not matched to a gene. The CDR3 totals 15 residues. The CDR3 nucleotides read TGTGCCAGCAGTTACTCGAACAGGGGAGGGTATGGCTACACCTTC. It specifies CASSYSNRGGYGYTF.

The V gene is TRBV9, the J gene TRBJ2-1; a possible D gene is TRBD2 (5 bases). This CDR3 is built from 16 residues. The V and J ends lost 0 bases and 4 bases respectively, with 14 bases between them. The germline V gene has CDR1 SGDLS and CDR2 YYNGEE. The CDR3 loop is CASSVGGSRAYNEQFF. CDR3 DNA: TGTGCCAGCAGCGTAGGCGGATCGCGGGCTTACAATGAGCAGTTCTTC.

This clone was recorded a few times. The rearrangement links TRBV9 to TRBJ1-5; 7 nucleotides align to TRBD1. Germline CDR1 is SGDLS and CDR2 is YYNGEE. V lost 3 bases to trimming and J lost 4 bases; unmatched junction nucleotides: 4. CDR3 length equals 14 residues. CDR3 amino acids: CASSGGQPNQPQHF. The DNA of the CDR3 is TGTGCCAGCAGCGGGGGACAGCCGAATCAGCCCCAGCATTTT. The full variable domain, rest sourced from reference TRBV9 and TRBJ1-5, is DSGVTQTPKHLITATGQRVTLRCSPRSGDLSVYWYQQSLDQGLQFLIQYYNGEERAKGNILERFSAQQFPDLHSELNLSSLELGDSALYFCASSGGQPNQPQHFGDGTRLSIL.

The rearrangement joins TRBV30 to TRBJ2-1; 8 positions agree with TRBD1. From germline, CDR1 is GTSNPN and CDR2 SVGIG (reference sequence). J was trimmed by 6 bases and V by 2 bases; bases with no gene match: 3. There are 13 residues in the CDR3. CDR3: CAWSSDRGNEQFF. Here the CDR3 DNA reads TGTGCCTGGAGTTCTGACAGGGGCAATGAGCAGTTCTTC.

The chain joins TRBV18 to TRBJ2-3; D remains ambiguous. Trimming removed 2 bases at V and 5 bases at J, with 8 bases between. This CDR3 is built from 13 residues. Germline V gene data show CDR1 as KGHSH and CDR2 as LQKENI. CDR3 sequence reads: CASSPVGGDTQYF. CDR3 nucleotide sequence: TGTGCCAGCTCACCAGTGGGCGGAGATACGCAGTATTTT.

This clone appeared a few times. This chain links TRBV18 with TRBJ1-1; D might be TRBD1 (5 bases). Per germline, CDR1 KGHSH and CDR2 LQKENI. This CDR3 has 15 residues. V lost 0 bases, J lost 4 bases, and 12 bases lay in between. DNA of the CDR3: TGTGCCAGCTCACCACCCGAGGGGCTGGCCACTGAAGCTTTCTTT. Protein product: CASSPPEGLATEAFF.

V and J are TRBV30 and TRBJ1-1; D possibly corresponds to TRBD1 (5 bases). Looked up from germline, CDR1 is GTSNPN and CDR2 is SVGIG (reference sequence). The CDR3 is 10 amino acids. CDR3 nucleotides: TGTACCGGGGGGAGAACTGAAGCTTTCTTT. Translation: CTGGRTEAFF.

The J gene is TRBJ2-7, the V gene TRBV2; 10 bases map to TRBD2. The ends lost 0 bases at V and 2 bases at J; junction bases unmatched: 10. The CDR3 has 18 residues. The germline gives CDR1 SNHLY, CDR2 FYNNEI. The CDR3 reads CASSEALRLAGAPYEQYF. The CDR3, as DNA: TGTGCCAGCAGTGAAGCGCTTCGTCTAGCGGGGGCCCCCTACGAGCAGTACTTC. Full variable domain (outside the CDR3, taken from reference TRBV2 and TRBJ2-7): EPEVTQTPSHQVTQMGQEVILRCVPISNHLYFYWYRQILGQKVEFLVSFYNNEISEKSEIFDDQFSVERPDGSNFTLKIRSTKLEDSAMYFCASSEALRLAGAPYEQYFGPGTRLTVT.

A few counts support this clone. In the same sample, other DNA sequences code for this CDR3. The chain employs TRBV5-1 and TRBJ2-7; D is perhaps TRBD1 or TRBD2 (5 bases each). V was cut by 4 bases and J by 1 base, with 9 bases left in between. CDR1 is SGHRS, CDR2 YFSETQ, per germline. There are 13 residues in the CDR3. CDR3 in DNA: TGCGCCAGCAGCCGGGACGGGTCCTACGAGCAGTACTTC. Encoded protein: CASSRDGSYEQYF.

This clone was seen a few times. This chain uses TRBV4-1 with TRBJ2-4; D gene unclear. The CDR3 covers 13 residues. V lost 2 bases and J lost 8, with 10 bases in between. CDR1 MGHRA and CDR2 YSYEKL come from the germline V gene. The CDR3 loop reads CASSQPTMDIQYF. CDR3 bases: TGCGCCAGCAGCCAACCCACAATGGACATTCAGTACTTC.

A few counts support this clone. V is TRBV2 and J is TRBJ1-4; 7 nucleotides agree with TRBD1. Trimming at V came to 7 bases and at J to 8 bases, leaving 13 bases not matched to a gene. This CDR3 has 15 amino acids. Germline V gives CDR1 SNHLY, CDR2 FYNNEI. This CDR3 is CASKHPGTANEKLFF. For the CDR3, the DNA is TGTGCCAGCAAACATCCCGGGACAGCGAACGAAAAACTGTTTTTT.

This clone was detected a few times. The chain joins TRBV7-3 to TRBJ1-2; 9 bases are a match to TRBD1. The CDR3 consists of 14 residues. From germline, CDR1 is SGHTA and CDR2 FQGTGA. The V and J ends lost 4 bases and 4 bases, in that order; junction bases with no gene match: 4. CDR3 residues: CASSSGQGSYGYTF. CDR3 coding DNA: TGTGCCAGCAGCTCTGGACAGGGGAGCTATGGCTACACCTTC. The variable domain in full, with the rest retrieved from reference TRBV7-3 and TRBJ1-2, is GAGVSQTPSNKVTEKGKYVELRCDPISGHTALYWYRQSLGQGPEFLIYFQGTGAADDSGLPNDRFFAVRPEGSVSTLKIQRTERGDSAVYLCASSSGQGSYGYTFGSGTRLTVV.

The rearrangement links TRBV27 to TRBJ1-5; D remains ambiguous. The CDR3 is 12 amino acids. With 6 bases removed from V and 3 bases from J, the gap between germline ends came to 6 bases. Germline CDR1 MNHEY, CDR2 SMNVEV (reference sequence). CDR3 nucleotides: TGTGCCAGCAGCTCCACCAATCAGCCCCAGCATTTT. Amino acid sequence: CASSSTNQPQHF.

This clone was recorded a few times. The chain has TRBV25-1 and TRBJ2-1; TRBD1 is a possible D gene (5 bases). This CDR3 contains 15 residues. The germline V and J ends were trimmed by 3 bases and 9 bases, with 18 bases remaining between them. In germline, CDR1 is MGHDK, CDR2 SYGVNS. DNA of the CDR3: TGTGCCAGCAGTGATGCACAGGACGTTCTCTCTGAGCAGTTCTTC. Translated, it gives CASSDAQDVLSEQFF.

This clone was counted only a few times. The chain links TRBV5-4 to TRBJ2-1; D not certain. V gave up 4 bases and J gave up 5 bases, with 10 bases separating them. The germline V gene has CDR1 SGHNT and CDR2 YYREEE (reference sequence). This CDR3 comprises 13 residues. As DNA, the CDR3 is TGTGCCAGCAGCAGCGCACAGAACAATGAGCAGTTCTTC. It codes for CASSSAQNNEQFF.

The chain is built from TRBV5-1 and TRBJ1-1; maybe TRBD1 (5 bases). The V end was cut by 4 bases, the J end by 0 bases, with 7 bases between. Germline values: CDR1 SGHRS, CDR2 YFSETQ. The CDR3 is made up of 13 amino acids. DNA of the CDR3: TGCGCCAGCAGCCAGGACATGAACACTGAAGCTTTCTTT. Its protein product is CASSQDMNTEAFF.

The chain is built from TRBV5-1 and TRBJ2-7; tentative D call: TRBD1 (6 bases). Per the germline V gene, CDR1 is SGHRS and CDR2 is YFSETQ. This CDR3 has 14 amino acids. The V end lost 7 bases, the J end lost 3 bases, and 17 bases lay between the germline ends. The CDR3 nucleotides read TGCGCCAGCTCCATACAGGGATCGGACTACGAGCAGTACTTC. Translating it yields CASSIQGSDYEQYF.

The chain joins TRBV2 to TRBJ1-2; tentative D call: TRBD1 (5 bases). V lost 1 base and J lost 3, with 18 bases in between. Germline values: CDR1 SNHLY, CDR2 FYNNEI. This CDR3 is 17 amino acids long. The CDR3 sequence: CASSEGLAGQRYYGYTF. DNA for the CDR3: TGTGCCAGCAGTGAAGGGTTAGCTGGACAAAGGTACTATGGCTACACCTTC. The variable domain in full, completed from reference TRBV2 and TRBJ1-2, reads EPEVTQTPSHQVTQMGQEVILRCVPISNHLYFYWYRQILGQKVEFLVSFYNNEISEKSEIFDDQFSVERPDGSNFTLKIRSTKLEDSAMYFCASSEGLAGQRYYGYTFGSGTRLTVV.

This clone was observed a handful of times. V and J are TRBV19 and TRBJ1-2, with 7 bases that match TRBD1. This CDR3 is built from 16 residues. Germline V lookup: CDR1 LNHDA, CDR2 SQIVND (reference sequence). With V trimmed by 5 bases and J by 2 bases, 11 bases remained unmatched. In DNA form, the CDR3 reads TGTGCCAGTAGTCTCAGTTGGGACAGCAGAAACTATGGCTACACCTTC. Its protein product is CASSLSWDSRNYGYTF.

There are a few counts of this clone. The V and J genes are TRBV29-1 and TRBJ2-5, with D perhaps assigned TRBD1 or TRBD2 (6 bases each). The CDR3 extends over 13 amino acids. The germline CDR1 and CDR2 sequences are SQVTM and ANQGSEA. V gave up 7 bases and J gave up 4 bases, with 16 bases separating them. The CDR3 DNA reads TGCAGCGCCCCGGGGGCGGGTGGAGAGACCCAGTACTTC. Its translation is CSAPGAGGETQYF. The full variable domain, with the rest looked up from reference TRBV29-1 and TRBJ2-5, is SAVISQKPSRDICQRGTSLTIQCQVDSQVTMMFWYRQQPGQSLTLIATANQGSEATYESGFVIDKFPISRPNLTFSTLTVSNMSPEDSSIYLCSAPGAGGETQYFGPGTRLLVL.

In DNA form, the CDR3 reads TGTGCCAGCAGCTTAGCGGGGGGTCCCAATGAGCAGTTCTTC. Protein: CASSLAGGPNEQFF. The chain uses TRBV7-9 and TRBJ2-1; the D gene is possibly TRBD2 (6 bases). CDR3 length: 14 amino acids. V was clipped by 0 bases and J by 6 bases, with 9 bases between them. Germline V gives CDR1 SEHNR, CDR2 FQNEAQ (reference sequence).

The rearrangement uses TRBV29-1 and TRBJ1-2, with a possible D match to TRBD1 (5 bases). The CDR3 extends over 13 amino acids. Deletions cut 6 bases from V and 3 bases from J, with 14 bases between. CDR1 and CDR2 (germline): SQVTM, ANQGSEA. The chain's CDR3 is CSVEWGVDYGYTF. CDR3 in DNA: TGCAGCGTGGAGTGGGGCGTTGACTATGGCTACACCTTC.

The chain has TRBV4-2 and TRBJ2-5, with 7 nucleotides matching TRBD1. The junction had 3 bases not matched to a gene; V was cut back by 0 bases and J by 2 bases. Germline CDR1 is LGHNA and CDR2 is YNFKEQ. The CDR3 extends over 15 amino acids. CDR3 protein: CASSQDRQGQETQYF. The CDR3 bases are TGTGCCAGCAGCCAAGATCGACAGGGTCAAGAGACCCAGTACTTC.

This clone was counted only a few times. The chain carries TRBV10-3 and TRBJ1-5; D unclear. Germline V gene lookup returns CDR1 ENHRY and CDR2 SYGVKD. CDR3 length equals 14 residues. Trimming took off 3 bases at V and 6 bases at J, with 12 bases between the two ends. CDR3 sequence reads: CAISDSQGGQPQHF. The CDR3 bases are TGTGCCATCAGTGACTCCCAAGGCGGTCAGCCCCAGCATTTT.

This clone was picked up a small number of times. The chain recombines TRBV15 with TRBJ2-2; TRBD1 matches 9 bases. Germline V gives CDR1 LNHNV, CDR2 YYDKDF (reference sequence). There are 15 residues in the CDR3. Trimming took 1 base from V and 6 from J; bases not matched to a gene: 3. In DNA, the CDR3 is TGTGCCACCAGCAGAGGCGGGACAGGGTCCGGGGAGCTGTTTTTT. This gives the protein CATSRGGTGSGELFF.

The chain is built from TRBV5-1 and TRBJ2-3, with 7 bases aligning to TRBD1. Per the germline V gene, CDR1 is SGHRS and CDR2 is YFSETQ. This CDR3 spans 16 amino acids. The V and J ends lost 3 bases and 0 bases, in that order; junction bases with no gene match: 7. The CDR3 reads CASSWAGTASTDTQYF. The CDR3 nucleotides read TGCGCCAGCAGCTGGGCCGGGACAGCTAGCACAGATACGCAGTATTTT.